The 11 T cell receptor beta chains presented below share a single source sample, sequenced in a study of blood T cell repertoires in COVID-19. Sequencing was performed with immunoSEQ multiplex PCR; in TCRdb, only in-frame clones are kept and a portion is missing. The table records around 300,000 clones, 80% to 90% of them present only once. Specimen: PBMCs or T cells enriched from blood (not recorded which). The source of these receptors is a young woman who had recovered from COVID-19.

The rearrangement links TRBV12-3 or TRBV12-4 to TRBJ1-2; the D gene is possibly TRBD1 (6 bases). This CDR3 region has 13 residues. Trimming stripped 3 bases from V and 4 bases from J, with 9 bases between. The CDR3 sequence is CASSLGATYGYTF. CDR3 sequence (DNA): TGTGCCAGCAGTTTGGGGGCCACCTATGGCTACACCTTC.

This chain links TRBV5-1 with TRBJ2-5; TRBD1 is a possible D gene (6 bases). The germline V and J ends were trimmed by 4 bases and 4 bases, with 14 bases remaining between them. The CDR3 is made up of 14 amino acids. Germline assignment: CDR1 SGHRS and CDR2 YFSETQ. The CDR3 loop is CASSPGTTIETQYF. In DNA form, the CDR3 reads TGCGCCAGCAGCCCCGGGACAACCATAGAGACCCAGTACTTC.

The gene calls are TRBV18 and TRBJ2-7, with 7 bases matching TRBD2. V lost 0 bases, J lost 5 bases, and 7 bases stayed unmatched. This CDR3 has 15 residues. CDR1 is KGHSH, CDR2 LQKENI, per germline. The CDR3 reads CASSPPSGGGNEQYF. CDR3 bases: TGTGCCAGCTCACCACCGTCGGGGGGAGGCAACGAGCAGTACTTC.

The rearrangement uses TRBV19 and TRBJ1-5; maybe TRBD1 (5 bases). There are 15 residues in the CDR3. The V end lost 7 bases, the J end lost 4 bases, and 17 bases lay between the germline ends. Germline V lookup: CDR1 LNHDA, CDR2 SQIVND (reference sequence). CDR3 residues: CASTPDKRRNQPQHF. Written as DNA, the CDR3 is TGTGCCAGTACCCCGGACAAGAGACGAAATCAGCCCCAGCATTTT.

This clone was counted once. The rearrangement links TRBV7-8 to TRBJ2-3, with 8 bases lining up with TRBD2. Germline loops: CDR1 SGHVS, CDR2 FQNEAQ. V was clipped by 1 base and J by 1 base; unmatched bases: 4. The CDR3 contains 16 residues. Here the CDR3 reads CASSLVGGGRTDTQYF. The CDR3 region has the DNA TGTGCCAGCAGCTTAGTTGGCGGGGGGCGCACAGATACGCAGTATTTT.

As regards this clone: This sample also contains other DNA sequences that code for the same CDR3. The chain employs TRBV5-1 and TRBJ1-5, with 12 bases fitting TRBD1. The CDR3 is 15 amino acids. Germline lookup yields CDR1 SGHRS and CDR2 YFSETQ. With 3 bases clipped from V and 3 bases from J, the junction kept 1 base outside the gene matches. As DNA, the CDR3 is TGCGCCAGCAGCTCGGGACAGGGGGCCAATCAGCCCCAGCATTTT. The encoded protein is CASSSGQGANQPQHF.

The chain combines TRBV19 with TRBJ1-1, with 8 bases that match TRBD1. Germline V gene lookup returns CDR1 LNHDA and CDR2 SQIVND (reference sequence). CDR3 length equals 17 residues. J lost 0 bases, V lost 1 base, and 7 bases had no gene match. The CDR3 DNA follows: TGTGCCAGTAGTATAGGGGGGACAGGTTCCATGAACACTGAAGCTTTCTTT. It specifies CASSIGGTGSMNTEAFF.

The chain's CDR3 is CASRRRGEAFF. CDR3 coding DNA: TGTGCCAGCCGGCGTCGGGGGGAAGCTTTCTTT. This sequence joins TRBV12-3 or TRBV12-4 and TRBJ1-1; weak D call: TRBD1 (5 bases). This CDR3 has 11 residues. Trimming left V 8 bases short and J 8 bases short, with 12 bases between.

The CDR3: CASSAKGAPGPTQYF. DNA for the CDR3: TGTGCCAGCTCAGCAAAAGGGGCCCCGGGCCCTACGCAGTATTTT. The gene calls are TRBV18 and TRBJ2-3; tentative D call: TRBD1 (5 bases). The CDR3 is 15 amino acids. V was shortened by 5 bases and J by 8 bases, with 20 bases between the two germline ends. The germline V gene has CDR1 KGHSH and CDR2 LQKENI.

The V gene is TRBV27, the J gene TRBJ1-1; 8 bases fit TRBD1. The germline V gene encodes CDR1 MNHEY and CDR2 SMNVEV (reference sequence). The CDR3 length is 17 residues. V trimming: 5 bases; J trimming: 1 base; junction bases outside the gene matches: 12. The CDR3 sequence: CASSHTTGGSKNTEAFF. CDR3 coding DNA: TGTGCCAGCAGTCACACAACAGGGGGGAGTAAGAACACTGAAGCTTTCTTT.

The V call is TRBV9, the J call TRBJ2-6; TRBD2 is a possible D gene (8 bases). Germline V gene data show CDR1 as SGDLS and CDR2 as YYNGEE. The V and J ends lost 0 bases and 1 base respectively, with 20 bases between them. This CDR3 contains 20 residues. The CDR3 DNA sequence: TGTGCCAGCAGCGTAGAGGGCGCAGGGGGACTAGGTTCTGGGGCCAACGTCCTGACTTTC. Translation: CASSVEGAGGLGSGANVLTF.